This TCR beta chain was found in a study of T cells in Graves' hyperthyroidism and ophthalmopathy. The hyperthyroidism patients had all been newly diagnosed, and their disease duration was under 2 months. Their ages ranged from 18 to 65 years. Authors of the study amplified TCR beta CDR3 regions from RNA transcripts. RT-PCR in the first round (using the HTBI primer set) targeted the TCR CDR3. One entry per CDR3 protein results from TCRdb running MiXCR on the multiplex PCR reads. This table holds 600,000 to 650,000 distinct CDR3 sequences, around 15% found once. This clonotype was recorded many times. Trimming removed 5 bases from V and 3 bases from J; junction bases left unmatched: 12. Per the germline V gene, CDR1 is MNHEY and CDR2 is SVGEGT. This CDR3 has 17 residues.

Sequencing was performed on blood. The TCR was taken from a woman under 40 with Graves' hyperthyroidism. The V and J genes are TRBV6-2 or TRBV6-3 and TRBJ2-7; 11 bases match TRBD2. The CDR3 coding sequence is TGTGCCAGCAGTGGCCCCGGGACTAGCGGAAGGTTCTACGAGCAGTACTTC. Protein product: CASSGPGTSGRFYEQYF.